Listed here is a single TCR beta chain. The antigen it recognizes is unknown. No much larger clone exists at a distance of one base, and base qualities are not known. The donors were included in the validation cohort of approximately 130 subjects, a group kept apart from the approximately 670-subject first cohort. This record comes from a study of cytomegalovirus exposure and HLA in healthy donors (dated by TCRdb to the late 2010s). Regarding the complete study: The 700 or so repertoires of the first cohort and the 110 or so validation repertoires were produced on the same platform, according to a later analysis. To predict cytomegalovirus infection status, the study brought together high-throughput TCR immunosequencing, statistical association of individual TCRs with disease status, and machine learning. Along with the roughly 610-subject first cohort, a separate validation cohort of around 110 different subjects was used. The study aimed to test whether signatures of past pathogen exposure could be identified by cataloging public T cell receptors. Broader findings and caveats from the paper: The classifier was reported to diagnose cytomegalovirus status with high specificity and sensitivity in both the original cohort and the validation cohort. In the study, approximately 160 TCR beta chains were listed as associated with cytomegalovirus. It was suggested by the authors that the approach could potentially be generalized to other disease states and immunological phenotypes. In a later analysis, TCRs clustered in the first cohort were found to also tend to co-occur in the approximately 120 validation repertoires, with around 94% of cluster scores above 0. In vitro tests confirmed that a few of the cytomegalovirus-associated TCR beta chains recognize cytomegalovirus antigens. While some public TCRs were present in many individuals, most TCR sequences turned up only very rarely across donors. All 120 or so repertoires were used to score co-occurrence in the validation cohort in a later analysis, because that analysis had no HLA typing for the cohort.

The library was prepared using the immunoSEQ multiplex PCR assay. Under the source paper's analysis protocol: To diagnose cytomegalovirus status from the catalog of TCR beta chain sequences, a statistical classification framework was built. The source is immuneACCESS, and TCRdb retained only in-frame sequences with V and J called. Part of the clones is not carried over; for the studies checked, unresolved V genes explain less than half of this, and the remainder is unexplained. V and J calls and clone size are copied from that table; D and trimming were computed from the DNA. Across this sample there are almost 200,000 clones, with about 81% seen only once. The top ten clones comprise 1% to 1.5% of the sample. The material sequenced was PBMCs. This receptor was obtained from a woman in her 30s in good health and CMV-seronegative.

CDR3 region: CASSFTEFTGYTEAFF. The nucleotide sequence is given as TGCGCCAGCAGCTTCACTGAGTTCACAGGGTACACTGAAGCTTTCTTT. The chain links TRBV5-1 with TRBJ1-1, and TRBD1 may be the D gene, going by 6 matching bases. The CDR3 contains 16 residues, cysteine and phenylalanine counted. Only CDR3 DNA remains: 48 bases, in frame from the first base. CDR1 and CDR2, per the germline V gene, are SGHRS and YFSETQ. The V end loses 2 bases and the J end loses 3 bases, and a stretch of 17 bases separates them.